A selection of T cell receptor beta chains follows, all from one sample in a study of kidney transplant recipient with SARS-CoV-2 infection. TCRdb re-called the reads through MiXCR, storing one row per CDR3 protein. The sample consists of 200,000 to 300,000 distinct CDR3 sequences, around 30% of them appearing once. The starting material was a blood sample, obtained at baseline and on roughly day 110 from a kidney transplant recipient. The receptors were sampled from a male patient younger than 45 who had COVID-19 and was a kidney transplant recipient. A share of the T cells may be of graft donor origin. Each CDR3 is given with its conserved first and last residue. The D gene is left open where the match is weak. The size of a clone is reported for some rows only, either as once, few or many, or as a class for expanded clones.

len,d_gene,abundance,v_gene,j_gene,CDR3aa,CDR3nt
18,TRBD2,NA,TRBV11-3,TRBJ2-1,CASYKRSGLAGGINEQFF,TGTGCCAGCTACAAACGATCGGGACTAGCGGGGGGGATAAATGAGCAGTTCTTC
16,NA,few,TRBV20-1,TRBJ2-1,CSAPDRGASHYNEQFF,TGCAGTGCCCCAGATCGGGGGGCTTCCCATTACAATGAGCAGTTCTTC
15,NA,many,TRBV6-5,TRBJ2-7,CASSYGPTSSYEQYF,TGTGCCAGCAGTTACGGTCCCACGAGCTCCTACGAGCAGTACTTC
13,TRBD2,many,TRBV3-1,TRBJ2-1,CASSHSSGLEQFF,TGTGCCAGCAGCCACTCTAGCGGCCTCGAGCAGTTCTTC
15,TRBD2,many,TRBV7-2,TRBJ2-7,CASSLLGGRGYEQYF,TGTGCCAGCAGCTTATTGGGCGGGAGGGGATACGAGCAGTACTTC
13,TRBD1,few,TRBV20-1,TRBJ2-5,CSAKRDRGETQYF,TGCAGTGCTAAAAGGGACAGGGGAGAGACCCAGTACTTC
11,NA,many,TRBV6-2/TRBV6-3,TRBJ1-5,CACYTQEPQHF,TGTGCCTGCTACACCCAGGAGCCCCAGCATTTT
17,NA,many,TRBV3-1,TRBJ2-5,CASSRACPISFSETQYF,TGTGCCAGCAGCCGGGCGTGTCCCATTTCTTTCTCTGAGACCCAGTACTTC
15,TRBD1,many,TRBV7-9,TRBJ1-1,CASSPRTGYGPEAFF,TGTGCCAGCAGCCCGAGGACAGGGTATGGTCCTGAAGCTTTCTTT
16,TRBD1,NA,TRBV20-1,TRBJ2-1,CSAGEEQGADYNEQFF,TGCAGTGCTGGAGAGGAGCAGGGGGCTGATTACAATGAGCAGTTCTTC
17,TRBD1,many,TRBV6-2/TRBV6-3,TRBJ2-7,CASRPTAGTGFSYEQYF,TGTGCCAGCAGACCAACCGCCGGGACAGGCTTCTCCTACGAGCAGTACTTC
14,NA,many,TRBV4-2,TRBJ2-7,CASSHMLDSYEQYF,TGTGCCAGCAGCCACATGCTGGATTCCTACGAGCAGTACTTC
12,NA,many,TRBV7-2,TRBJ1-1,CASSLVSQTAFF,TGTGCCAGCAGCTTAGTATCCCAAACGGCTTTCTTT
14,NA,many,TRBV19,TRBJ2-3,CASQSFLSGDTQYF,TGTGCCAGTCAGTCGTTTTTAAGTGGAGATACGCAGTATTTT
15,NA,many,TRBV10-2,TRBJ2-2,CASLTDEANTGELFF,TGCGCCAGCTTGACAGATGAAGCGAACACCGGGGAGCTGTTTTTT
14,NA,many,TRBV9,TRBJ2-7,CASSEGRGTYEQYF,TGTGCCAGCAGTGAGGGCCGCGGAACCTACGAGCAGTACTTC
12,NA,many,TRBV10-3,TRBJ2-2,CAILPAGGELFF,TGTGCCATCCTTCCCGCTGGCGGGGAGCTGTTTTTT
14,NA,many,TRBV7-6,TRBJ1-6,CASSLGSPNSPLHF,TGTGCCAGCAGCTTAGGCAGCCCTAATTCACCCCTCCACTTT
17,NA,many,TRBV3-1,TRBJ1-1,CASSPVGPISIRTEAFF,TGTGCCAGCAGCCCAGTGGGTCCCATTTCAATTCGCACTGAAGCTTTCTTT
15,NA,many,TRBV7-3,TRBJ1-1,CASSLGGIRNTEAFF,TGTGCCAGCAGCTTAGGGGGGATACGGAACACTGAAGCTTTCTTT
15,NA,many,TRBV19,TRBJ1-4,CASSLMGRTNEKLFF,TGTGCCAGTAGTCTCATGGGCCGAACTAATGAAAAACTGTTTTTT
15,TRBD1,many,TRBV5-1,TRBJ1-1,CASSLAGRGGTEAFF,TGCGCCAGCAGCTTGGCCGGCAGGGGGGGAACTGAAGCTTTCTTT
13,NA,few,TRBV9,TRBJ2-1,CASSVASRNEQFF,TGTGCCAGCAGCGTAGCGAGTAGGAATGAGCAGTTCTTC
12,NA,many,TRBV12-3/TRBV12-4,TRBJ1-1,CASSFSNTEAFF,TGTGCCAGCAGTTTCTCGAACACTGAAGCTTTCTTT
13,NA,many,TRBV4-3,TRBJ2-3,CASKGQNTDTQYF,TGCGCCAGCAAAGGACAAAACACAGATACGCAGTATTTT
15,NA,NA,TRBV5-4,TRBJ2-1,CASSPDQGSYNEQFF,TGTGCCAGCAGCCCCGATCAGGGCTCGTACAATGAGCAGTTCTTC
12,NA,many,TRBV10-2,TRBJ1-5,CASSWGNQPQHF,TGCGCCAGCAGTTGGGGCAATCAGCCCCAGCATTTT
11,NA,many,TRBV28,TRBJ2-1,CASSFLGEQFF,TGTGCCAGCAGTTTTTTGGGGGAGCAGTTCTTC
16,NA,many,TRBV5-3,TRBJ1-2,CARFEKVVRKTYGYTF,TGTGCCAGATTCGAGAAAGTGGTGAGAAAGACCTATGGCTACACCTTC
13,NA,many,TRBV19,TRBJ1-1,CASTMGGQTEAFF,TGTGCCAGTACCATGGGGGGGCAGACTGAAGCTTTCTTT
15,TRBD2,NA,TRBV5-1,TRBJ2-1,CVSSPGLAGGGEQFF,TGCGTCAGCAGCCCGGGACTAGCGGGAGGTGGTGAGCAGTTCTTC
15,NA,few,TRBV12-3/TRBV12-4,TRBJ2-6,CASTVRGSGANVLTF,TGTGCCAGCACCGTGAGGGGCTCCGGGGCCAACGTCCTGACTTTC
17,NA,many,TRBV7-6,TRBJ1-2,CASSKASESRKTYGYTF,TGTGCCAGCAGCAAGGCAAGTGAATCTCGAAAGACCTATGGCTACACCTTC
15,NA,few,TRBV5-1,TRBJ2-2,CASSLAPPNTGELFF,TGCGCCAGCAGCTTGGCGCCCCCGAACACCGGGGAGCTGTTTTTT
15,NA,many,TRBV7-3,TRBJ2-5,CASSLNGGGEETQYF,TGTGCCAGCAGCTTAAACGGCGGGGGCGAGGAGACCCAGTACTTC
17,NA,many,TRBV28,TRBJ2-1,CASSYLSVVRQKNEQFF,TGTGCCAGCAGTTACTTATCGGTGGTGAGACAGAAGAATGAGCAGTTCTTC
16,TRBD1,many,TRBV12-3/TRBV12-4,TRBJ1-4,CASSHGQGRPSEKLFF,TGTGCCAGCAGCCACGGACAGGGCAGGCCTTCCGAAAAACTGTTTTTT
17,TRBD2,NA,TRBV7-8,TRBJ2-1,CTSSLGWSGRAYNEQFF,TGTACCAGCAGCTTAGGATGGAGCGGGAGAGCCTACAATGAGCAGTTCTTC
16,TRBD2,NA,TRBV4-2,TRBJ2-3,CASSQEVAGAPDTQYF,TGTGCCAGCAGCCAAGAGGTAGCGGGAGCCCCAGATACGCAGTATTTT
14,NA,many,TRBV6-5,TRBJ2-7,CASSYRRFNYEQYF,TGTGCCAGCAGTTACCGCAGGTTTAACTACGAGCAGTACTTC
13,NA,NA,TRBV6-1,TRBJ1-1,CAGSEAVETEAFF,TGTGCCGGCAGTGAAGCGGTCGAGACTGAAGCTTTCTTT
16,NA,many,TRBV6-1,TRBJ1-4,CASSELRGRPNEKLFF,TGTGCCAGCAGTGAATTGAGGGGGAGGCCTAATGAAAAACTGTTTTTT
18,TRBD1,many,TRBV6-5,TRBJ2-6,CASSSLGQGRFRANVLTF,TGTGCCAGCAGCTCCCTCGGACAGGGCCGGTTTAGGGCCAACGTCCTGACTTTC
14,NA,once,TRBV2,TRBJ1-6,CASRAGSENSPLHF,TGTGCCAGCAGGGCCGGGTCAGAAAATTCACCCCTCCACTTT
19,TRBD1,many,TRBV19,TRBJ1-3,CASSIYAGGADVSGNTIYF,TGTGCCAGTAGTATATATGCAGGGGGCGCCGACGTGTCTGGAAACACCATATATTTT
14,NA,many,TRBV11-1,TRBJ1-2,CASSLGAGGYGYTF,TGTGCCAGCAGCTTAGGGGCCGGAGGCTATGGCTACACCTTC
12,NA,many,TRBV18,TRBJ2-5,CASSPRDETQYF,TGTGCCAGCTCGCCCCGTGACGAGACCCAGTACTTC
11,NA,many,TRBV6-5,TRBJ2-7,CASLDSYEQYF,TGTGCCAGTTTGGACTCCTACGAGCAGTACTTC
17,NA,NA,TRBV11-2,TRBJ1-2,CASSGESTSRKTYGYTF,TGTGCCAGCAGCGGCGAGTCAACAAGCAGAAAGACCTATGGCTACACCTTC
17,NA,few,TRBV10-1,TRBJ1-2,CASSQHVRSRKTYGYTF,TGCGCCAGCAGTCAGCACGTAAGATCGCGAAAGACCTATGGCTACACCTTC
14,NA,many,TRBV29-1,TRBJ2-3,CSVLIMGYTDTQYF,TGCAGCGTTCTAATAATGGGGTACACAGATACGCAGTATTTT
17,TRBD2,many,TRBV11-2,TRBJ2-7,CASSLVGQTLAAYEQYF,TGTGCCAGCAGCTTAGTTGGGCAGACACTAGCGGCCTACGAGCAGTACTTC
17,NA,many,TRBV6-5,TRBJ2-6,CASSTDSSSSGANVLTF,TGTGCCAGCAGTACCGACAGTTCTAGCTCTGGGGCCAACGTCCTGACTTTC
16,NA,many,TRBV4-3,TRBJ2-7,CASSQDSRDRAYEQYF,TGCGCCAGCAGCCAAGATAGTAGGGACCGAGCCTACGAGCAGTACTTC
14,NA,many,TRBV28,TRBJ2-2,CASTVGDYTGELFF,TGTGCCAGCACCGTAGGGGACTACACCGGGGAGCTGTTTTTT